The 10 T cell receptor beta chains listed next were all sequenced from one sample in a study of blood T cell repertoires in COVID-19. The data were produced by immunoSEQ multiplex PCR, yet TCRdb's version contains in-frame clones alone and is incomplete. The data hold fewer than 600,000 clones, with over 75% observed a single time. The sample comprised PBMCs or T cells enriched from blood (not recorded which). These TCRs come from a woman aged 35 to 49 who had recovered from COVID-19.

The J gene is TRBJ1-5, the V gene TRBV30; D possibly corresponds to TRBD1 (6 bases). CDR1 and CDR2 (germline): GTSNPN, SVGIG (reference sequence). The CDR3 spans 17 residues. The V end lost 1 base, the J end lost 2 bases, and 18 bases lay between the germline ends. CDR3 in amino acids: CAWSDSLEGVGNQPQHF. In DNA, the CDR3 is TGTGCCTGGAGTGATAGTCTCGAGGGGGTGGGCAATCAGCCCCAGCATTTT.

This clone was observed once. The CDR3 nucleotides read TGTGCCAGCACCGCCGGACTTGCCGGGTTAGACATTCAGTACTTC. Translation: CASTAGLAGLDIQYF. The chain uses TRBV7-2 and TRBJ2-4; tentative D call: TRBD2 (5 bases). The ends were cut back, 7 bases at V and 8 bases at J, with 21 bases in the middle. The germline CDR1 and CDR2 sequences are SGHTA and FQGNSA. This CDR3 comprises 15 residues.

The V call is TRBV19, the J call TRBJ2-7; 12 bases are shared with TRBD1. The CDR3 loop spans 16 amino acids. Germline V lookup: CDR1 LNHDA, CDR2 SQIVND (reference sequence). Losses at the gene ends were 2 bases for V and 6 bases for J; bases not matched to a gene: 8. In DNA, the CDR3 is TGTGCCAGTAGTATAAGGTCGGGGACAGGGGGCAGCGAGCAGTACTTC. The encoded protein is CASSIRSGTGGSEQYF.

CDR3 amino acids: CASSPMTDSPLHF. CDR3 nucleotides: TGTGCCAGCTCACCAATGACTGATTCACCCCTCCACTTT. V gene TRBV18 combines with J gene TRBJ1-6, with unresolved D. V dropped 2 bases and J dropped 8 bases, with 7 bases sitting between them. This CDR3 contains 13 residues. CDR1 is KGHSH, CDR2 LQKENI, per germline.

The gene calls are TRBV19 and TRBJ1-1, with 7 bases fitting TRBD1. J lost 0 bases, V lost 3 bases, and 7 bases had no gene match. The CDR3 has 16 amino acids. CDR1 is LNHDA, CDR2 SQIVND, per germline (reference sequence). CDR3 DNA sequence: TGTGCCAGTAGTATTCGGGCAGGGGGTATGAACACTGAAGCTTTCTTT. It translates to CASSIRAGGMNTEAFF.

Points on this clone: At one end the junction does not follow the germline gene, possibly because of a read error. The chain uses TRBV6-2 or TRBV6-3 and TRBJ1-1, with D possibly TRBD1 on 6 matching bases. Looked up from germline, CDR1 is MNHEY and CDR2 is SVGEGT. This CDR3 region has 10 residues. This CDR3 is CASSGLGARF. The CDR3 bases are TGTGCCAGCAGTGGTCTGGGGGCCCGCTTT.

The J gene is TRBJ2-7, the V gene TRBV20-1, with D uncertain. Germline CDR1 reads DFQATT; CDR2 reads SNEGSKA (reference sequence). The CDR3 is made up of 11 amino acids. V was clipped by 4 bases and J by 3 bases, with 7 bases between them. The CDR3 protein is CSAIDFYEQYF. CDR3 in DNA: TGCAGTGCTATCGACTTCTACGAGCAGTACTTC.

The J gene is TRBJ1-4, the V gene TRBV12-3 or TRBV12-4; D gene ambiguous. The V end lost 5 bases, the J end lost 8 bases, and 9 bases lay between the germline ends. This CDR3 contains 12 residues. The CDR3 loop is CASSEVEEKLFF. As DNA, the CDR3 is TGTGCCAGCAGTGAAGTAGAGGAAAAACTGTTTTTT.

The chain couples TRBV7-8 to TRBJ2-5; 7 bases fit TRBD1. Germline CDR1 is SGHVS and CDR2 is FQNEAQ. Unmatched junction bases numbered 6, after V lost 3 bases and J lost 2 bases. The CDR3 covers 15 residues. The CDR3 sequence: CASSLGQLFQETQYF. DNA of the CDR3: TGTGCCAGCAGCTTGGGACAGTTATTTCAAGAGACCCAGTACTTC.

The gene calls are TRBV4-3 and TRBJ2-2, with D perhaps TRBD1 (5 bases). The germline gives CDR1 LGHNA, CDR2 YSLEER. The length of the CDR3 is 14 residues. Between the trimmed V and J ends, which lost 0 bases and 7 bases, there was a span of 9 bases. The CDR3 region is CASSQDQGNGELFF. The CDR3 nucleotides are TGCGCCAGCAGCCAAGATCAGGGAAACGGGGAGCTGTTTTTT.